A selection of T cell receptor beta chains follows, all from one sample in a study of cytomegalovirus exposure and HLA in healthy donors. Here immunoSEQ multiplex PCR was the method, and the copy in TCRdb shows in-frame clones only, minus some. Altogether 80,000 or so clones are present, over 55% being singletons, with the ten largest covering around 6%. Sequenced sample: PBMCs. These receptors were collected from a young man in good health and CMV-seropositive. CDR3s include the opening cysteine and the closing phenylalanine or tryptophan. Fields, in order: clone size, J gene, V gene, D gene, CDR3 DNA, CDR3 protein. D genes are given only for firm matches. Where a row states a size, it is once, few, many or the class of an expanded clone; other rows omit it.

few TRBJ2-1 TRBV23-1 TRBD1 TGCGCCAAATCGGACAGGGTCTCCTACAATGAGCAGTTCTTC CAKSDRVSYNEQFF
NA TRBJ1-1 TRBV7-9 TRBD1 TGTGCCAGCAGCGCGGACAGGGCGTCTGAAGCTTTCTTT CASSADRASEAFF
NA TRBJ2-7 TRBV7-6 TRBD1 TGTGCCAGCAGCGCACAGGGGATAGGCTACGAGCAGTACTTC CASSAQGIGYEQYF
NA TRBJ2-3 TRBV6-5 NA TGTGCCAGCAAGTACCGGGTAGCCGATACGCAGTATTTT CASKYRVADTQYF
NA TRBJ2-7 TRBV5-1 NA TGCGCCAGCAGCTTGGGGGGCTACGAGCAGTACTTC CASSLGGYEQYF
few TRBJ2-1 TRBV19 TRBD1 TGTGCCAGTAGTGGACAGGGGGCCGGAGAGCAGTTCTTC CASSGQGAGEQFF
NA TRBJ1-2 TRBV4-3 TRBD1 TGCGCCAGCAGCCTAAGTCGGACAGGGGACTATGGCTACACCTTC CASSLSRTGDYGYTF
NA TRBJ2-1 TRBV7-2 TRBD2 TGTGCCAACCGGGGGGCTAGCGGGGGGGAGAGCTCCTACAATGAGCAGTTCTTC CANRGASGGESSYNEQFF
NA TRBJ1-2 TRBV28 NA TGTGCCAGCAGCACCACCCCTAGCCGCTATGGCTACACCTTC CASSTTPSRYGYTF
NA TRBJ2-2 TRBV9 NA TGTGCCAGCACCCGCGGGGTCCGTGACACCGGGGAGCTGTTTTTT CASTRGVRDTGELFF
NA TRBJ2-7 TRBV13 TRBD1 TGTGCCAGCAGCTTTGGGACAGGGTCCTACGAGCAGTACTTC CASSFGTGSYEQYF
NA TRBJ2-7 TRBV19 NA TGTGCCAGTAGTATAGGATCGAGAAGCGCAGGGTATATACCCGAGCAGTACTTC CASSIGSRSAGYIPEQYF
NA TRBJ1-3 TRBV6-1 NA TGTGCCAGCAGTGAAGTAGCGTCGGCCAACTGGGACACCATATATTTT CASSEVASANWDTIYF
few TRBJ1-1 TRBV29-1 TRBD1 TGCAGCGCAGAGACAGGGTTTAAAGATGAAGCTTTCTTT CSAETGFKDEAFF
NA TRBJ1-2 TRBV25-1 NA TGTGCCAGCAGTGCAGGCAGTGGCTACACCTTC CASSAGSGYTF
few TRBJ2-3 TRBV28 TRBD2 TGTGCCAGCTTAAACGGGGGGTGGGGCACAGATACGCAGTATTTT CASLNGGWGTDTQYF
NA TRBJ1-1 TRBV6-5 NA TGTGCCAGCAGTCGAGGCACTGAAGCTTTCTTT CASSRGTEAFF
NA TRBJ1-1 TRBV11-3 NA TGTGCCAGCAGCGTGACAGATAACACTGAAGCTTTCTTT CASSVTDNTEAFF
NA TRBJ2-3 TRBV18 NA TGTGCCAGCTCACCACCGACTTACCCTAGCACAGATACGCAGTATTTT CASSPPTYPSTDTQYF
NA TRBJ1-5 TRBV19 NA TGTGCCAGTAGTATAGCAAGCAGGGATCAGCCCCAGCATTTT CASSIASRDQPQHF
NA TRBJ2-1 TRBV28 NA TGTGCCAGCAGTTCTAGGCAGGGTTCCTACAATGAGCAGTTCTTC CASSSRQGSYNEQFF
NA TRBJ2-6 TRBV5-5 TRBD1 TGTGCCAGCGGTCCACAGGGGGCGGGGTCTGGGGCCAACGTCCTGACTTTC CASGPQGAGSGANVLTF
NA TRBJ2-1 TRBV5-1 TRBD2 TGCGCCAGCGGACTAGCGGGAGGGCCCTCCAATGAGCAGTTCTTC CASGLAGGPSNEQFF
NA TRBJ1-1 TRBV2 TRBD1 TGTGCCAGCAGGCTGACAGGGGAGGCTTTCTTT CASRLTGEAFF
NA TRBJ1-5 TRBV7-2 TRBD1 TGTGCCAGCAGCCCCGGGACAGCCAGCAATCAGCCCCAGCATTTT CASSPGTASNQPQHF
NA TRBJ2-1 TRBV2 TRBD1 TGTGCCAGCAGAGATAACAGGGGGACACGCAATGAGCAGTTCTTC CASRDNRGTRNEQFF
NA TRBJ2-2 TRBV14 TRBD2 TGTGCCAGCAGCCAAGTTGGTCCGGGGAGGGGCGGGGAGCTGTTTTTT CASSQVGPGRGGELFF
NA TRBJ2-1 TRBV4-1 TRBD2 TGCGCCAGCAGCCAAGACGTTCGGGAAGCGGGGTACAATGAGCAGTTCTTC CASSQDVREAGYNEQFF
NA TRBJ2-7 TRBV6-4 NA TGTGCCAGCCGACTGGGGGCCCAGCGGGATACCTACGAGCAGTACTTC CASRLGAQRDTYEQYF
NA TRBJ1-2 TRBV28 TRBD1 TGTGCCAGCAGCCAGGACAGGGGCTATGGCTACACCTTC CASSQDRGYGYTF